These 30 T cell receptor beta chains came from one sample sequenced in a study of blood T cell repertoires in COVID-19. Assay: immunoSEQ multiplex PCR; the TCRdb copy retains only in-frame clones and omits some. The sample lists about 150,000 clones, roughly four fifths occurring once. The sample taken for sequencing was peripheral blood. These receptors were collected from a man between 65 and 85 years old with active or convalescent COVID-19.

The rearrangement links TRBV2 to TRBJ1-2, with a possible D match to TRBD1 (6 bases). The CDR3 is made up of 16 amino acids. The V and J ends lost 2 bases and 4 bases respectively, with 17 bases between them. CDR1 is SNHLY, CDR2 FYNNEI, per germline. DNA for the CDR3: TGTGCCAGCAGTGAATGGGGGGGGCCAGAGGGCTATGGCTACACCTTC. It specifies CASSEWGGPEGYGYTF.

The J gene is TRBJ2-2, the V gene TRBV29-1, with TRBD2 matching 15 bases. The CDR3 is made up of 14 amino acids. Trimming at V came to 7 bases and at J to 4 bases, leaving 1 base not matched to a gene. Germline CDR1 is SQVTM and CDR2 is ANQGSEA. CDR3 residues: CSGGLAGGTGELFF. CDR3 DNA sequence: TGCAGCGGGGGACTAGCGGGAGGCACCGGGGAGCTGTTTTTT.

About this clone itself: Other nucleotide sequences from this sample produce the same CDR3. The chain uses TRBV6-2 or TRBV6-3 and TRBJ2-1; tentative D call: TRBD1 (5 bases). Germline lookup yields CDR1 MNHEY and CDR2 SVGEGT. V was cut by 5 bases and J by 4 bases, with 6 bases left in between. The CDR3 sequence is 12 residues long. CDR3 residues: CASSDSYNEQFF. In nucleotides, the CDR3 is TGTGCCAGCAGTGACAGTTACAATGAGCAGTTCTTC.

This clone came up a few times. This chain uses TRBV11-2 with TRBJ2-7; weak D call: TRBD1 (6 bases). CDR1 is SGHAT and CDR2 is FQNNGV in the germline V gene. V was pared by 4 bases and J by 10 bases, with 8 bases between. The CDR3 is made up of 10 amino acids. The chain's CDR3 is CASSSRGQYF. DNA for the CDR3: TGTGCCAGCAGCTCCAGGGGACAGTACTTC.

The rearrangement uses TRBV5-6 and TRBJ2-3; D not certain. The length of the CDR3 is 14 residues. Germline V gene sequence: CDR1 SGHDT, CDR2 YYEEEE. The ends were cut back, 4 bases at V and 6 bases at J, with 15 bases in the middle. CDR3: CASSPGPREDTQYF. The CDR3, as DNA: TGTGCCAGCAGCCCAGGTCCCCGTGAGGATACGCAGTATTTT.

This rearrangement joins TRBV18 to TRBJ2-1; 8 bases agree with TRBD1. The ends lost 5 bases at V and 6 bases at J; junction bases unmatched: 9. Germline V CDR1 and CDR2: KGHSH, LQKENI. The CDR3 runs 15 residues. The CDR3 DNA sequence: TGTGCCAGCTCATCAATGACAGGGGCGGGCAATGAGCAGTTCTTC. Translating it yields CASSSMTGAGNEQFF.

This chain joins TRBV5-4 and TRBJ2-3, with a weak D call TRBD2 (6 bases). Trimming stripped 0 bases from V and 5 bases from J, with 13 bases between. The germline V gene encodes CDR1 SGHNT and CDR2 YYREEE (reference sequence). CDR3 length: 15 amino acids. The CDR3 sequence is CASSLGARRGDTQYF. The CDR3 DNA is TGTGCCAGCAGCTTGGGGGCGAGGCGGGGAGATACGCAGTATTTT. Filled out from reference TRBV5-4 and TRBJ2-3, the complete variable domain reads ETGVTQSPTHLIKTRGQQVTLRCSSQSGHNTVSWYQQALGQGPQFIFQYYREEENGRGNFPPRFSGLQFPNYSSELNVNALELDDSALYLCASSLGARRGDTQYFGPGTRLTVL.

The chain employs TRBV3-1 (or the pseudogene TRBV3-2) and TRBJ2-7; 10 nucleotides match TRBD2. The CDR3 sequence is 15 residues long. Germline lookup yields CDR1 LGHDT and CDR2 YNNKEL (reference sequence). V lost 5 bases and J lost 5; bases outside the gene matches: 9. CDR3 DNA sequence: TGTGCCAGCAGCACGCGGGTAGCGGGAGGCAACGAGCAGTACTTC. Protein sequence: CASSTRVAGGNEQYF.

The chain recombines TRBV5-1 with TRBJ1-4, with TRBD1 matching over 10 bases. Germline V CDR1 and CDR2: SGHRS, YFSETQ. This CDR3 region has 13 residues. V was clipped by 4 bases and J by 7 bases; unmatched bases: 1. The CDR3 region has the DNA TGCGCCAGCAGCCGGGACAGGGGTGAAAAACTGTTTTTT. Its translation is CASSRDRGEKLFF.

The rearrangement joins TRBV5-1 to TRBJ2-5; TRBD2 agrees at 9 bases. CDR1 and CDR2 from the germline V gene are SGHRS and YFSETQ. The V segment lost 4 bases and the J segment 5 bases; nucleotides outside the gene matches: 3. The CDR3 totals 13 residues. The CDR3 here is CASSPGLAETQYF. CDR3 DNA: TGCGCCAGCAGCCCTGGACTAGCGGAGACCCAGTACTTC.

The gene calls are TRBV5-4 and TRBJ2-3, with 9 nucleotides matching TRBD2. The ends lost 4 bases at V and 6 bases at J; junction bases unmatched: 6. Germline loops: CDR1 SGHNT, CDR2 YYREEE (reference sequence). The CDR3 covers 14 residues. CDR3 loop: CASSAGGGGDTQYF. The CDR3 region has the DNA TGTGCCAGCAGCGCGGGAGGGGGAGGGGATACGCAGTATTTT.

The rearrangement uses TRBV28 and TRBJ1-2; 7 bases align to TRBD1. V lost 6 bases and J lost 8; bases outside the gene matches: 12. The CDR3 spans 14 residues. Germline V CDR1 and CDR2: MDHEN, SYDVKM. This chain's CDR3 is CASRRQDRSMGYTF. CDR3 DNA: TGTGCCAGCAGACGCCAGGACAGGTCTATGGGCTACACCTTC.

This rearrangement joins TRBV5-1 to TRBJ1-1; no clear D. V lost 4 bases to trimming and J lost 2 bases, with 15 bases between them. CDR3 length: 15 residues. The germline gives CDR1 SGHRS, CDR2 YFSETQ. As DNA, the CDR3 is TGCGCCAGCAGCGTGGGGTCAGGCCTCAACACTGAAGCTTTCTTT. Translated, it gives CASSVGSGLNTEAFF.

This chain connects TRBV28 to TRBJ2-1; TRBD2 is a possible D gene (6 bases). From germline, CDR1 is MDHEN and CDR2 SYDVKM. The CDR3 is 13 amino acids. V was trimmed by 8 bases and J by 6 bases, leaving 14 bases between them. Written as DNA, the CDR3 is TGTGCCAGCCTGGACTATAACCTCAATGAGCAGTTCTTC. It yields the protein CASLDYNLNEQFF.

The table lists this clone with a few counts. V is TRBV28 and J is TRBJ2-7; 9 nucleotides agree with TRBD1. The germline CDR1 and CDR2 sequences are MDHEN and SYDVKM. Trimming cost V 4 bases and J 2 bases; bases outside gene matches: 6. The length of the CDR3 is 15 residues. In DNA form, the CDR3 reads TGTGCCAGCAGTTCCTACAGGGGGCAACCCTACGAGCAGTACTTC. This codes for CASSSYRGQPYEQYF.

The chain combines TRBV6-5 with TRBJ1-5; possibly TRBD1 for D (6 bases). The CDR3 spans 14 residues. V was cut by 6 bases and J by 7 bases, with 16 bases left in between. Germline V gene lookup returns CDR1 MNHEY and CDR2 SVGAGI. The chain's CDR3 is CASRLDSRGQPQHF. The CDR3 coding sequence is TGTGCCAGCAGATTGGACAGCCGCGGCCAGCCCCAGCATTTT.

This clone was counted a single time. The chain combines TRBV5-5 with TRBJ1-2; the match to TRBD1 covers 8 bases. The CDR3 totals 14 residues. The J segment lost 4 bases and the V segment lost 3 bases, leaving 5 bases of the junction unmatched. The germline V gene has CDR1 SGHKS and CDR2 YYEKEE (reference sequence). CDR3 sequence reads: CASSSTGGSYGYTF. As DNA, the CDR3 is TGTGCCAGCAGCTCAACAGGGGGTAGCTATGGCTACACCTTC.

The CDR3 sequence: CASSPFVGDTEAFF. The CDR3 DNA reads as TGTGCCAGCTCACCGTTTGTCGGGGACACTGAAGCTTTCTTT. The chain employs TRBV18 and TRBJ1-1; D call uncertain. The CDR3 covers 14 residues. Trimming cost V 3 bases and J 3 bases, with 11 bases left between them. Germline CDR1 reads KGHSH; CDR2 reads LQKENI. Full variable domain (outside the CDR3, taken from reference TRBV18 and TRBJ1-1): NAGVMQNPRHLVRRRGQEARLRCSPMKGHSHVYWYRQLPEEGLKFMVYLQKENIIDESGMPKERFSAEFPKEGPSILRIQQVVRGDSAAYFCASSPFVGDTEAFFGQGTRLTVV.

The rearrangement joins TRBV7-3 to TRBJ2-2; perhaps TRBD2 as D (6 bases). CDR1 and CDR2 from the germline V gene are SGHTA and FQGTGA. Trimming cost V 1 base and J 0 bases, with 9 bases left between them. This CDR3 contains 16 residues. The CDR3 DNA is TGTGCCAGCAGCTTAATAGGAGGGCCGAACACCGGGGAGCTGTTTTTT. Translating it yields CASSLIGGPNTGELFF.

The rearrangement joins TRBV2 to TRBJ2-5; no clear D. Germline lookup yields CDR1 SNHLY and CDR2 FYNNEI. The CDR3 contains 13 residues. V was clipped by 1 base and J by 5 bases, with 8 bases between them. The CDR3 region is CASSEGAWETQYF. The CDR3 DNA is TGTGCCAGCAGTGAAGGGGCCTGGGAGACCCAGTACTTC.

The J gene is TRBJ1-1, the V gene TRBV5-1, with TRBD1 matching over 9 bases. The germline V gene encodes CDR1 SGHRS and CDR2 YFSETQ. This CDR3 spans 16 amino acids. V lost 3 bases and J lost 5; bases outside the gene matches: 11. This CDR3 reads CASSSGTGIGGTEAFF. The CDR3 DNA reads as TGCGCCAGCAGCTCCGGGACAGGGATAGGTGGAACTGAAGCTTTCTTT.

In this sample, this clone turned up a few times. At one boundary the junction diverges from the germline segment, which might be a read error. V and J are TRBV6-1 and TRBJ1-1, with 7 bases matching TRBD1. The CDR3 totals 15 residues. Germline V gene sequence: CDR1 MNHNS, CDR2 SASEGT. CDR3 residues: CASSEGGWKQGKAFF. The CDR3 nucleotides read TGTGCCAGCAGCGAAGGTGGGTGGAAACAGGGGAAAGCTTTCTTT.

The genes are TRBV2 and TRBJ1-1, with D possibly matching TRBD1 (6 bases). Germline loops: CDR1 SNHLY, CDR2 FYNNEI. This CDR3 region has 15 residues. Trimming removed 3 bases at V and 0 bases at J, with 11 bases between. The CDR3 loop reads CASSEQGPMNTEAFF. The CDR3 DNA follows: TGTGCCAGCAGTGAGCAGGGGCCCATGAACACTGAAGCTTTCTTT.

For the CDR3, the DNA is TGCAGCGTTGAACTGGCGGGACAGGGCTTTTATGGCTACACCTTC. It codes for CSVELAGQGFYGYTF. J is TRBJ1-2 and V is TRBV29-1, with 9 bases lining up with TRBD1. This CDR3 comprises 15 residues. Germline V gene sequence: CDR1 SQVTM, CDR2 ANQGSEA. With V trimmed by 2 bases and J by 5 bases, 9 bases remained unmatched.

CDR3 DNA: TGTGCCAGCTCACCAGTTCTAGTGACCCTTTACTACAATGAGCAGTTCTTC. This encodes CASSPVLVTLYYNEQFF. The rearrangement uses TRBV18 and TRBJ2-1; D is uncertain. CDR1 and CDR2 (germline): KGHSH, LQKENI. The CDR3 is 17 residues long. The V end was cut by 2 bases, the J end by 3 bases, with 17 bases between. Looking up the rest from reference TRBV18 and TRBJ2-1 gives the full variable domain: NAGVMQNPRHLVRRRGQEARLRCSPMKGHSHVYWYRQLPEEGLKFMVYLQKENIIDESGMPKERFSAEFPKEGPSILRIQQVVRGDSAAYFCASSPVLVTLYYNEQFFGPGTRLTVL.

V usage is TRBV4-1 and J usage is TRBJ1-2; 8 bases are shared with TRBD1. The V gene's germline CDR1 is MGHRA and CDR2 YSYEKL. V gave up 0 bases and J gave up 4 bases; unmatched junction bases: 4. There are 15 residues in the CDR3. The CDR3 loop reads CASSQDGQGVYGYTF. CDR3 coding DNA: TGCGCCAGCAGCCAAGATGGACAGGGCGTCTATGGCTACACCTTC.

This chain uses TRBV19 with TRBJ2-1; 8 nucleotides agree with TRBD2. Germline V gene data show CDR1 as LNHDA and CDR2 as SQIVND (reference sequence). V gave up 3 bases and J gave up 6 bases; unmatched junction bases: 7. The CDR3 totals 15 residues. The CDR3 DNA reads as TGTGCCAGTAGTATGCTAAGCGGGAGTGGCAATGAGCAGTTCTTC. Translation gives CASSMLSGSGNEQFF.

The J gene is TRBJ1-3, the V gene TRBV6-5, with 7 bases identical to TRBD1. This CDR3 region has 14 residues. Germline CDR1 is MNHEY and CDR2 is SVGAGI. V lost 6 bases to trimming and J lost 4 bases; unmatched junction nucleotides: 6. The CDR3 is CASRKGAYGNTIYF. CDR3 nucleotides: TGTGCCAGCAGAAAGGGGGCGTACGGAAACACCATATATTTT.

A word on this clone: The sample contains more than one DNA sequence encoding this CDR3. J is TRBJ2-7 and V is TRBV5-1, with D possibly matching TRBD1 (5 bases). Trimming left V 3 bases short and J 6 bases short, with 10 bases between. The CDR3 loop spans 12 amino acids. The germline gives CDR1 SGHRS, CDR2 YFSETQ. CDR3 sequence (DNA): TGCGCCAGCAGCTCCCAGGGTGGCGAGCAGTACTTC. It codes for CASSSQGGEQYF.

CDR3: CASSFPRVNTGELFF. The CDR3 DNA is TGTGCCAGCAGTTTTCCACGGGTGAACACCGGGGAGCTGTTTTTT. J is TRBJ2-2 and V is TRBV28; D gene unclear. The germline V and J ends were trimmed by 3 bases and 1 base, with 9 bases remaining between them. The CDR3 is 15 residues long. The germline V gene encodes CDR1 MDHEN and CDR2 SYDVKM.